This passage covers 15 T cell receptor beta chains from one sample sequenced in a study of neurological immune-mediated disorders. TCRdb reanalysed the 5' RACE reads using MiXCR and keeps one entry per CDR3 protein. The sample lists around 52,000 distinct CDR3 sequences, 4.5% to 7% occurring once. The specimen was CD4+ T cells from blood. All receptors derive from a woman younger than 35 with multiple sclerosis.

This clonotype was detected only a few times. This chain joins TRBV6-1 and TRBJ1-2; TRBD1 agrees at 7 bases. V was clipped by 5 bases and J by 3 bases; unmatched bases: 6. There are 14 residues in the CDR3. CDR1 MNHNS and CDR2 SASEGT come from the germline V gene. CDR3 sequence reads: CASSYRGQDYGYTF. The CDR3 nucleotides read TGTGCCAGCAGTTACCGTGGACAGGACTATGGCTACACCTTC.

The sample holds many counts of this clonotype. The chain joins TRBV5-6 to TRBJ2-3, with TRBD2 identical over 11 bases. In germline, CDR1 is SGHDT, CDR2 YYEEEE. After removal of 0 bases from V and 2 bases from J, the junction contained 2 bases not matched to a gene. This CDR3 comprises 16 residues. DNA of the CDR3: TGTGCCAGCAGCTTGGGACTAGCGGGACCCACAGATACGCAGTATTTT. This sequence encodes CASSLGLAGPTDTQYF.

This clonotype counts as medium-sized. The chain links TRBV2 to TRBJ1-2; D is undetermined. CDR3 size: 13 residues. V was pared by 3 bases and J by 7 bases, with 12 bases between. Germline V CDR1 and CDR2: SNHLY, FYNNEI. The CDR3 nucleotides read TGTGCCAGCAGTGATTATACGAGTGGTGGCTACACCTTC. It codes for CASSDYTSGGYTF.

This clonotype was counted only a few times. One junction end does not reproduce the germline sequence, and a read error may be involved. This chain joins TRBV7-7 and TRBJ2-1, with TRBD1 identical over 9 bases. This CDR3 has 13 amino acids. The germline V gene encodes CDR1 SSHAT and CDR2 FNYEAQ (reference sequence). The CDR3 spells CASSFGQGNEQFF. DNA of the CDR3: TGTGCTAGCAGCTTTGGACAGGGGAATGAGCAGTTCTTC. The full variable domain, completed using reference TRBV7-7 and TRBJ2-1, is GAGVSQSPRYKVTKRGQDVTLRCDPISSHATLYWYQQALGQGPEFLTYFNYEAQPDKSGLPSDRFSAERPEGSISTLTIQRTEQRDSAMYRCASSFGQGNEQFFGPGTRLTVL.

This clonotype was recorded many times. The chain couples TRBV7-6 to TRBJ2-5, with D unclear. The CDR3 contains 13 residues. Germline V gene sequence: CDR1 SGHVS, CDR2 FNYEAQ. Deletions cut 3 bases from V and 5 bases from J, with 10 bases between. CDR3 sequence (DNA): TGTGCCAGCAGCTTCAGAGGTTATGAGACCCAGTACTTC. Its protein product is CASSFRGYETQYF.

This clonotype was picked up many times. The genes are TRBV29-1 and TRBJ2-7; maybe TRBD1 (6 bases). The CDR3 has 15 residues. Trimming cost V 6 bases and J 2 bases, with 20 bases left between them. Germline CDR1 and CDR2: SQVTM and ANQGSEA. The CDR3 DNA sequence: TGCAGCGTGAGAACCGGGCCCTCAGGGGCCTACGAGCAGTACTTC. This sequence encodes CSVRTGPSGAYEQYF.

The table lists this clonotype with many counts. The V and J genes are TRBV7-2 and TRBJ2-3; 7 bases are shared with TRBD1. The CDR3 consists of 16 residues. With 4 bases clipped from V and 1 base from J, the junction kept 8 bases outside the gene matches. Germline loops: CDR1 SGHTA, CDR2 FQGNSA. CDR3 nucleotide sequence: TGTGCCAGCAGCTCGAAAAGACAGGGAGGCACAGATACGCAGTATTTT. It codes for CASSSKRQGGTDTQYF.

The table lists this clonotype with many counts. The chain couples TRBV5-6 to TRBJ1-1, with D uncertain. Looked up from germline, CDR1 is SGHDT and CDR2 is YYEEEE. Between the trimmed V and J ends, which lost 3 bases and 7 bases, there was a span of 16 bases. CDR3 length: 14 residues. CDR3 nucleotide sequence: TGTGCCAGCAGCTCGGGAGGTGCCTCCTTTGAAGCTTTCTTT. Protein sequence: CASSSGGASFEAFF.

This clonotype was seen repeatedly, ten times or more. This chain joins TRBV9 and TRBJ2-5, with 14 bases matching TRBD2. The length of the CDR3 is 15 residues. V trimming: 4 bases; J trimming: 6 bases; junction bases outside the gene matches: 5. Germline V gene sequence: CDR1 SGDLS, CDR2 YYNGEE. The CDR3 DNA is TGTGCCAGCAGCTCGGGGACTAGCGGGAGCCAGACCCAGTACTTC. Protein sequence: CASSSGTSGSQTQYF.

This clonotype was counted at least ten times. The chain carries TRBV18 and TRBJ1-2; D unresolved. V shed 3 bases and J shed 4 bases, with 9 bases lying between them. Germline V gene data show CDR1 as KGHSH and CDR2 as LQKENI. This CDR3 spans 13 amino acids. The CDR3 sequence is CASSPEELYGYTF. For the CDR3, the DNA is TGTGCCAGCTCACCTGAAGAGCTCTATGGCTACACCTTC.

The chain joins TRBV14 to TRBJ2-1; 8 bases agree with TRBD2. The junction had 12 bases not matched to a gene; V was cut back by 3 bases and J by 8 bases. CDR3 size: 16 residues. Germline assignment: CDR1 SGHDN and CDR2 FVKESK. Here the CDR3 reads CASSHLSSGRKYEQFF. CDR3 DNA: TGTGCCAGCAGCCACCTCTCTAGCGGGCGGAAGTATGAGCAGTTCTTC.

This clonotype has ten or more counts. The V and J genes are TRBV27 and TRBJ1-1; no clear D gene. Trimming pared 6 bases from V and 1 base from J, leaving 9 bases between. The CDR3 is 13 amino acids. CDR1 and CDR2 from the germline V gene are MNHEY and SMNVEV (reference sequence). The CDR3 region has the DNA TGTGCCAGCAGCTACGAGACGAACACTGAAGCTTTCTTT. Encoded protein: CASSYETNTEAFF.

This clonotype was recorded at least ten times. The V and J genes are TRBV9 and TRBJ1-1; a possible D gene is TRBD1 (5 bases). The V gene lost 7 bases and the J gene lost 5 bases, with 12 bases spanning the gap. The CDR3 has 12 amino acids. The germline CDR1 and CDR2 sequences are SGDLS and YYNGEE. The CDR3 sequence: CASGSGGTEAFF. CDR3 bases: TGTGCCAGCGGCTCGGGGGGGACTGAAGCTTTCTTT.

This clonotype appeared many times. The chain recombines TRBV7-6 with TRBJ1-1, with D hard to call. The CDR3 is 13 amino acids. Deletions cut 5 bases from V and 4 bases from J, with 11 bases between. Germline CDR1 reads SGHVS; CDR2 reads FNYEAQ. For the CDR3, the DNA is TGTGCCAGCAGCCCCGACGGATTCACTGAAGCTTTCTTT. Its protein product is CASSPDGFTEAFF. The full variable domain, with the rest looked up from reference TRBV7-6 and TRBJ1-1, is GAGVSQSPRYKVTKRGQDVALRCDPISGHVSLYWYRQALGQGPEFLTYFNYEAQQDKSGLPNDRFSAERPEGSISTLTIQRTEQRDSAMYRCASSPDGFTEAFFGQGTRLTVV.

In this sample, this clonotype turned up many times. The chain combines TRBV15 with TRBJ2-6; D might be TRBD1 (6 bases). Germline loops: CDR1 LNHNV, CDR2 YYDKDF (reference sequence). The CDR3 covers 14 residues. Trimming took 0 bases from V and 7 from J, leaving 7 bases between them. The CDR3 nucleotides are TGTGCCACCAGCAGAGAACAGGGAGCCAACGTCCTGACTTTC. As protein: CATSREQGANVLTF.